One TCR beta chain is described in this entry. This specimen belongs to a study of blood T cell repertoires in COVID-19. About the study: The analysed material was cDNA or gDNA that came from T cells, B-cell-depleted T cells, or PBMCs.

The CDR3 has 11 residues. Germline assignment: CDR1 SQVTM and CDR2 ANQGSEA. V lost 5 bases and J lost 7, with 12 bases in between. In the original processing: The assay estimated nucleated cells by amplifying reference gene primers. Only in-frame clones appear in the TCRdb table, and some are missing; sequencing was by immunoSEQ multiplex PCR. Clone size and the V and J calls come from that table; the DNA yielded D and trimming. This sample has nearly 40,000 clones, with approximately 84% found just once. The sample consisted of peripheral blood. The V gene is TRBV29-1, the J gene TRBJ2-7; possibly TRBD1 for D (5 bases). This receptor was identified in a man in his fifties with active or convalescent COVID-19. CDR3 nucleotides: TGCAGCGTTAGGCAGGGTAGGGAGCAGTACTTC. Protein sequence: CSVRQGREQYF.